These T cell receptor beta chains were read from a single sample in a study of early T cells in non-severe SARS-CoV-2 infection. TCRdb re-analysed the 5' RACE reads in MiXCR, keeping a single row per CDR3 protein. The sample gives around 50,000 distinct CDR3 sequences, 9.5% to 15% of which show up once; about 4% is in the top ten. Sequenced sample: whole blood. The source of these receptors is an adult who was a healthcare worker with PCR-confirmed SARS-CoV-2 infection or an uninfected control (not recorded which). Both conserved end residues are part of each CDR3. Each record gives: V gene, clone size, D gene, J gene, CDR3 DNA, CDR3 protein. D genes are given only for firm matches. Size is stated for part of the rows, as once, few or many counts, or as a class when the clone is expanded.

TRBV5-1	few	.	TRBJ1-1	TGCGCCAGCAGCCCACAACCGTTTTGGGGGGACACTGAAGCTTTCTTT	CASSPQPFWGDTEAFF
TRBV3-1	many	.	TRBJ2-1	TGTGCCAGCAGCCAAGACCCCTACAATGAGCAGTTCTTC	CASSQDPYNEQFF
TRBV5-1	many	.	TRBJ2-3	TGCGCCAGCAGCCCTAGACAGGAGGGGGGCGCAGATACGCAGTATTTT	CASSPRQEGGADTQYF
TRBV30	.	TRBD1	TRBJ2-7	TGTGCCTGGAGCGGATCCCAGCACAGGGGGCCAAGGGACGAGCAGTACTTC	CAWSGSQHRGPRDEQYF
TRBV5-1	.	TRBD1	TRBJ2-3	TGCGCCAGCAGCGCAGGGACAGACCCCGCAGATACGCAGTATTTT	CASSAGTDPADTQYF
TRBV4-2	.	.	TRBJ2-7	TGTGCCAGCAGCCAAGACATCCGGGACGTTGCCTACGAGCAGTACTTC	CASSQDIRDVAYEQYF
TRBV27	many	TRBD1	TRBJ2-7	TGTGCCAGCAGTCGGGTAGTGTCTCGGACAGGCAAATACGAGCAGTACTTC	CASSRVVSRTGKYEQYF
TRBV5-5	few	.	TRBJ1-2	TGTGCCAGCAGCTGGGGATCGGCAGCTAACTATGGCTACACCTTC	CASSWGSAANYGYTF
TRBV28	few	.	TRBJ2-3	TGTGCCAGCGACGGGGGCCCGCAAAGCACAGATACGCAGTATTTT	CASDGGPQSTDTQYF
TRBV20-1	.	TRBD2	TRBJ2-3	TGCAGTGCTAGAGATGCTAGCGGGAGGGCAATGGATACGCAGTATTTT	CSARDASGRAMDTQYF
TRBV20-1	.	TRBD2	TRBJ2-1	TGCAGTATTAGCGGGAGCTCCTACAATGAGCAGTTCTTC	CSISGSSYNEQFF
TRBV5-4	many	.	TRBJ2-3	TGTGCCAGCAGCTTGAACATAGATACGCAGTATTTT	CASSLNIDTQYF
TRBV7-2	.	TRBD2	TRBJ2-3	TGTGCCAGCAGCTTATCCCCTCTAGCGGGAAGAACAGATACGCAGTATTTT	CASSLSPLAGRTDTQYF
TRBV20-1	many	.	TRBJ2-1	TGCAGTGCTGCCAAGGCAGTCAATGAGCAGTTCTTC	CSAAKAVNEQFF
TRBV4-1	few	TRBD1	TRBJ1-1	TGCGCCAGCAGCCAGGACAGGGGAGACACTGAAGCTTTCTTT	CASSQDRGDTEAFF
TRBV5-1	.	.	TRBJ2-4	TGCGCCAGCAGTTCCGGGTCCACCAAAAACATTCAGTACTTC	CASSSGSTKNIQYF
TRBV27	few	.	TRBJ1-1	TGTGCCAGCAGTTTCGACAGCCAGGGAACTGAAGCTTTCTTT	CASSFDSQGTEAFF
TRBV7-6	many	.	TRBJ2-2	TGTGCCAGCAGTCCGGCGAGCACCGGGGAGCTGTTTTTT	CASSPASTGELFF
TRBV3-1	many	.	TRBJ1-6	TGTGCCAGCAGCCCGGCGGGGGGCGATTCACCCCTCCACTTT	CASSPAGGDSPLHF
TRBV5-1	.	.	TRBJ1-5	TGCGCCAGCAGCTTGGGGGCAGGGGAAGAGCCCCAGCATTTT	CASSLGAGEEPQHF
TRBV5-1	.	.	TRBJ2-1	TGCGCCAGCAGCTTGGGAGCTTACAATGAGCAGTTCTTC	CASSLGAYNEQFF
TRBV10-3	many	.	TRBJ2-2	TGTGCCATCTGTGACGGAGGTCATCCCGGGGGCTTGAACACCGGGGAGCTGTTTTTT	CAICDGGHPGGLNTGELFF
TRBV28	many	.	TRBJ1-6	TGTGCCAGCAGTCTCGGGCGGGATATTTCACCCCTCCACTTT	CASSLGRDISPLHF
TRBV27	.	.	TRBJ2-7	TGTGCCAGCAGTTTATCGGTCTCTGGGGGGCCCGAGCAGTACTTC	CASSLSVSGGPEQYF
TRBV6-1	.	.	TRBJ1-5	TGTGCCAGCAGTGGAGCCTGGGGGCAGAGCAATCAGCCCCAGCATTTT	CASSGAWGQSNQPQHF
TRBV28	.	.	TRBJ1-5	TGTGCCAGCAGTTTTGGAACAGGGCCGCCCCAGCATTTT	CASSFGTGPPQHF
TRBV18	many	.	TRBJ1-2	TGTGCCAGCTCAACCACGAACGGGGATGGCTACACCTTC	CASSTTNGDGYTF
TRBV20-1	.	.	TRBJ2-1	TGCAGTGCTAGAATCCCGACGGGGGACCGGGGCCTACCAGGGAGGCACAATGAGCAGTTCTTC	CSARIPTGDRGLPGRHNEQFF
TRBV2	.	.	TRBJ2-2	TGTGCCAGCCGGGGCACCGGGGAGCTGTTTTTT	CASRGTGELFF
TRBV7-6	many	.	TRBJ2-1	TGTGCCAGCAGCTCTAGTGGCAAGCGGACTGACAATGAGCAGTTCTTC	CASSSSGKRTDNEQFF
TRBV4-1	.	TRBD2	TRBJ2-1	TGCGCCAGCAGCCAAGGGGCTAGCGGGATCGACAATGAGCAGTTCTTC	CASSQGASGIDNEQFF
TRBV2	few	.	TRBJ2-5	TGTGCCAGCAGGGATGACGGAGAGACCCAGTACTTC	CASRDDGETQYF
TRBV9	.	TRBD2	TRBJ2-5	TGTGCCAGCAGCGGAGCGGGGGGAGAGACCCAGTACTTC	CASSGAGGETQYF
TRBV5-1	once	.	TRBJ2-7	TGCGCCAGCAGCGGGTCGGGAGAGTACGAGCAGTACTTC	CASSGSGEYEQYF
TRBV29-1	many	.	TRBJ1-1	TGCAGCGTTGAAGCCCAAAGGGTGGGCACTGAAGCTTTCTTT	CSVEAQRVGTEAFF
TRBV5-4	.	.	TRBJ1-2	TGTGCCAGCAGCAGGGGCGGGGAAGGAGGCTACACCTTC	CASSRGGEGGYTF
TRBV6-1	many	TRBD2	TRBJ2-2	TGTGCCAGCAGTTCCCTAGCGGGAGGAGGGAACACCGGGGAGCTGTTTTTT	CASSSLAGGGNTGELFF
TRBV28	few	.	TRBJ1-3	TGTGCCAGCACGAAGGTGATAGGAAACACCATATATTTT	CASTKVIGNTIYF
TRBV28	many	.	TRBJ1-1	TGTGCCAGCAGAAAGGGGGGAGACACTGAAGCTTTCTTT	CASRKGGDTEAFF
TRBV9	.	TRBD1	TRBJ2-7	TGTGCCAGCAGCGTTACGACAGGGTCCTACGAGCAGTACTTC	CASSVTTGSYEQYF
TRBV28	.	.	TRBJ1-5	TGTGCCAGCAGTCTACGGGGCGCGGGGCAGCCCCAGCATTTT	CASSLRGAGQPQHF
TRBV7-2	few	.	TRBJ1-5	TGTGCCAGCAGCTCCTACGGAAATCAGCCCCAGCATTTT	CASSSYGNQPQHF
TRBV7-6	many	.	TRBJ2-3	TGTGCCAGCAGCTTGTTCACAGATACGCAGTATTTT	CASSLFTDTQYF
TRBV6-5	few	.	TRBJ2-2	TGTGCCAGCAGTTCAGGCCTGGTGTCAGCGGTCCCCGGGGAGCTGTTTTTT	CASSSGLVSAVPGELFF
TRBV29-1	few	.	TRBJ2-7	TGCAGCGTTGAGCGCGGGAACTACGAGCAGTACTTC	CSVERGNYEQYF
TRBV29-1	.	.	TRBJ2-7	TGCAGCGTCCCGGGACCCAACACTGGCGAGCAGTACTTC	CSVPGPNTGEQYF
TRBV2	many	.	TRBJ2-3	TGTGCCAGCAGTGGGGGGGGCCCGGATACGCAGTATTTT	CASSGGGPDTQYF
TRBV7-8	.	.	TRBJ2-1	TGTGCCAGCAGGCGAATTGGGGCAAGCTCCTACAATGAGCAGTTCTTC	CASRRIGASSYNEQFF
TRBV7-6	medium-sized	.	TRBJ2-2	TGTGCCAGCAGCTCGCAGGACCTGGGGGAGCTGTTTTTT	CASSSQDLGELFF
TRBV18	many	.	TRBJ2-7	TGTGCCAGCTCACCTGGGATGTGGGGAGAGCAGTACTTC	CASSPGMWGEQYF